The 3 T cell receptor beta chains below all came from one sample that was sequenced in a study of blood T cell repertoires in COVID-19. This table comes from immunoSEQ multiplex PCR, and its TCRdb copy is limited to in-frame clones, with some not included. Of 470,000 or so clones in the sample, approximately 83% are singletons; the top ten hold 3% to 4%. The sequenced sample was peripheral blood. These receptors originate from a human donor in a cohort sampled during active COVID-19.

The genes are TRBV4-2 and TRBJ2-5; TRBD1 matches at 7 bases. CDR3 length equals 15 residues. V lost 5 bases and J lost 1; bases outside the gene matches: 7. Germline V CDR1 and CDR2: LGHNA, YNFKEQ. As DNA, the CDR3 is TGTGCCAGCAGCGAGGTACAGGGGACCCAAGAGACCCAGTACTTC. Protein sequence: CASSEVQGTQETQYF.

The J gene is TRBJ2-7, the V gene TRBV15; D is uncertain. The V gene lost 8 bases and the J gene lost 7 bases, with 18 bases spanning the gap. The CDR3 is made up of 13 amino acids. Germline CDR1 reads LNHNV; CDR2 reads YYDKDF (reference sequence). This CDR3 is CATGVERLREQYF. The CDR3 DNA reads TGTGCCACCGGAGTTGAGAGGTTACGGGAGCAGTACTTC. Drawing the rest from reference TRBV15 and TRBJ2-7, the complete variable domain is DAMVIQNPRYQVTQFGKPVTLSCSQTLNHNVMYWYQQKSSQAPKLLFHYYDKDFNNEADTPDNFQSRRPNTSFCFLDIRSPGLGDTAMYLCATGVERLREQYFGPGTRLTVT.

This clone has more than one count but fewer than ten. V is TRBV12-3 or TRBV12-4 and J is TRBJ1-1, with D possibly being TRBD1 (6 bases). Trimming shortened V by 5 bases and J by 4 bases, and 11 bases separated the two germline ends. The CDR3 is made up of 13 amino acids. This chain's CDR3 is CASSQDRSTEAFF. CDR3 nucleotides: TGTGCCAGCAGTCAAGACAGGAGCACTGAAGCTTTCTTT.